Given below is one T cell receptor (beta chain) in context. Its antigen is still unknown. The sample originates from a study of blood T cell dynamics during melanoma immunotherapy. Turning to the study itself: Metastatic melanoma patients received first-line pembrolizumab or nivolumab plus ipilimumab. Study observations and caveats: Clones driving repertoire changes may be melanoma-specific or general immune activation. Among sorted CD8+ subsets, immune-effector cells had the highest clonality and cell-free DNA similarity.

Time point denoted: week 3, after first cycle of checkpoint inhibitor. Each sorted CD8+ T cell subset had its entire DNA loaded. Repertoires were generated with immunoSEQ multiplex PCR, while TCRdb's copy carries only in-frame clones and drops some. The sample includes more than 10,000 clones, about 90% of them seen just once. After removal of 1 base from V and 11 bases from J, the junction contained 10 bases not matched to a gene. The CDR3 sequence is 15 residues long. Germline V CDR1 and CDR2: LGHNA, YSLEER. The chain is built from TRBV4-3 and TRBJ2-5, with 10 bases aligning to TRBD2. The sample consisted of effector memory CD8+ T cells from blood, taken from a patient treated with checkpoint blockade. This TCR was recovered from a human donor with melanoma. As DNA, the CDR3 is TGCGCCAGCAGCCAAGGTCGGCTAGCGGGGGATGAGCAGTACTTC. It is translated as CASSQGRLAGDEQYF.